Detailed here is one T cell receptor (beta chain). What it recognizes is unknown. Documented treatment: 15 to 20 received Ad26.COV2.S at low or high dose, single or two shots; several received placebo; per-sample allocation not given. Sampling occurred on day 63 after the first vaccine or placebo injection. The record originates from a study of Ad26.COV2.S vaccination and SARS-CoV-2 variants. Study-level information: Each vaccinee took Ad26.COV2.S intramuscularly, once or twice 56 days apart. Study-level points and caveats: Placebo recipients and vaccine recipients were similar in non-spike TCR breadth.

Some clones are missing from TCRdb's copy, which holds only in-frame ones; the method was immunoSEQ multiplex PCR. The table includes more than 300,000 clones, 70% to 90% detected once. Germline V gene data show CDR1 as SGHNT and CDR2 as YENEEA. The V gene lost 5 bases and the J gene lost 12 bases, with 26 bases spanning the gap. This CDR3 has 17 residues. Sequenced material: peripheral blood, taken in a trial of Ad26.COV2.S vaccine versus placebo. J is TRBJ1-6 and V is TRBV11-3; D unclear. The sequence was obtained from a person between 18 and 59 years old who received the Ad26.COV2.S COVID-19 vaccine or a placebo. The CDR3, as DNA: TGTGCCAGCAGCCGGGTTGTGTCGCAGTTTCGGGAATTACCCCTCCACTTT. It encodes CASSRVVSQFRELPLHF.